The rows below give T cell receptor beta chains drawn from one sample of a study of T-cell reconstitution after alpha-beta-depleted transplantation in children. TCRdb reanalysed the PCR reads using MiXCR and keeps one entry per CDR3 protein. The table has about 500,000 distinct CDR3 sequences, around a third seen once. This specimen was PBMCs from the stem cell graft donor, taken from the stem cell graft. These receptors were collected from a human donor who donated a stem cell graft to a child with aplastic anemia. Each CDR3 is given with its conserved first and last residue. Fields, in order: V gene, clone size, D gene, J gene, CDR3 DNA, CDR3 protein. The D gene is left open where the match is weak. The size entry is marked missing in some rows and otherwise reads once, few, many or a size class.

>TRBV5-1|.|TRBD1|TRBJ2-2
TGCGCCAGCAGCTCCCCGACCCGCCAGGGGGTAACCGGGGAGCTGTTTTTT
CASSSPTRQGVTGELFF
>TRBV19|.|.|TRBJ1-4
TGTGCCAGTAGTATAGGGGCAAACCTGAAGGGGGAAAAACTGTTTTTT
CASSIGANLKGEKLFF
>TRBV12-3/TRBV12-4|.|TRBD1|TRBJ1-1
TGTGCCAGCAGCCAGGACAGGGGACAAGCTTTCTTT
CASSQDRGQAFF
>TRBV7-8|few|.|TRBJ2-1
TGTGCCAGCAGCTTAGAGCGAGTAAGCAATGAGCAGTTCTTC
CASSLERVSNEQFF
>TRBV7-2|.|.|TRBJ2-7
TGTGCCAGCAGCTTAGACGGCAGGGGTTACGAGCAGTACTTC
CASSLDGRGYEQYF
>TRBV18|few|.|TRBJ1-2
TGTGCCAGCTCAATTCAGGGTGGCCTAAACTATGGCTACACCTTC
CASSIQGGLNYGYTF
>TRBV11-3|.|.|TRBJ2-4
TGTGCCAGCAGCTTAACCCTAGCGTCCATTCAGTACTTC
CASSLTLASIQYF
>TRBV5-1|.|.|TRBJ2-1
TGCGCCAGCAGTCCTCCCCCGCAAGCGTCCGACTACAATGAGCAGTTCTTC
CASSPPPQASDYNEQFF
>TRBV12-3/TRBV12-4|.|TRBD2|TRBJ2-3
TGTGCCAGCAGGGGAACGGGCCTAGCGGTCACGAGCACAGATACGCAGTATTTT
CASRGTGLAVTSTDTQYF
>TRBV4-1|.|.|TRBJ1-5
TGCGCCAGCAGCCAAGATCGGTCGGTTGAACCCCAGCATTTT
CASSQDRSVEPQHF
>TRBV7-9|.|.|TRBJ1-6
TGTGCCAGCAGCTTAGTCCCTCCCCTCCACTTT
CASSLVPPLHF
>TRBV4-1|few|TRBD1|TRBJ1-1
TGCGCCAGCAGCCAAGACACGACAGGGAGGCTAGAGGCTTTCTTT
CASSQDTTGRLEAFF
>TRBV7-8|once|.|TRBJ1-1
TGTGCCAGCAGCTTAGCGCGGGACGGAATGAACACTGAAGCTTTCTTT
CASSLARDGMNTEAFF
>TRBV2|few|TRBD2|TRBJ2-1
TGTGCCAGCAGGGAGGGACTAGCGCGTACCTCCCAGCAGTTCTTC
CASREGLARTSQQFF
>TRBV20-1|few|.|TRBJ1-1
TGCAGTGCTAGACCCCGCCAGGACACTGAAGCTTTCTTT
CSARPRQDTEAFF
>TRBV6-1|.|TRBD1|TRBJ1-2
TGTGCCAGCAGCCACGGGGGACAGGGGGCTTTTAACTATGGCTACACCTTC
CASSHGGQGAFNYGYTF
>TRBV25-1|.|.|TRBJ2-3
TGTGCCAGCAGTGAAGACACAGGAACAGATACGCAGTATTTT
CASSEDTGTDTQYF
>TRBV10-3|.|.|TRBJ1-3
TGTGCCATCAGTGACAAGGGTGGGACCATATATTTT
CAISDKGGTIYF
>TRBV29-1|few|TRBD1|TRBJ1-5
TGCAGCGTTGGCCGGGACAGAGATCAGCCCCAGCATTTT
CSVGRDRDQPQHF
>TRBV29-1|.|.|TRBJ2-1
TGCAGCGTTGCAGACGGGGGCAATGAGCAGTTCTTC
CSVADGGNEQFF
>TRBV5-1|few|.|TRBJ2-5
TGCGCCAGCAGCCTCGGACAGCATCAAGAGACCCAGTACTTC
CASSLGQHQETQYF
>TRBV4-3|few|TRBD2|TRBJ2-7
TGCGCCAGCAGCCAAGATTTAGCGGGGTCCGACGAGCAGTACTTC
CASSQDLAGSDEQYF
>TRBV6-5|.|TRBD2|TRBJ2-5
TGTGCCAGCAGTTACGGGGGGGTACAGACCCAGTACTTC
CASSYGGVQTQYF
>TRBV4-3|.|.|TRBJ2-5
TGCGCCAGCAGCCAAGAGGCTAGTGGGGCAGAGACCCAGTACTTC
CASSQEASGAETQYF
>TRBV12-3/TRBV12-4|few|TRBD2|TRBJ2-2
TGTGCCAGCAGCTACCTTAGCGGGAAGGGGGCCGGGGAGCTGTTTTTT
CASSYLSGKGAGELFF
>TRBV10-3|few|.|TRBJ2-2
TGTGCCATCAGTGAGTCGATGGAGTGGAAGAACACCGGGGAGCTGTTTTTT
CAISESMEWKNTGELFF
>TRBV28|.|TRBD2|TRBJ2-1
TGTGCCAGCAGGCCACGAGGGACTAGCGGGAGTAATGAGCAGTTCTTC
CASRPRGTSGSNEQFF
>TRBV6-1|.|TRBD2|TRBJ2-7
TGTGCCAGCAGTGACCGGACTAGAAGATTGTACGAGCAGTACTTC
CASSDRTRRLYEQYF
>TRBV7-2|few|.|TRBJ2-1
TGTGCCAGCAGCCGATACGGGACTTTTGACAATGAGCAGTTCTTC
CASSRYGTFDNEQFF
>TRBV25-1|few|TRBD1|TRBJ1-2
TGTGCCAGCAGTCGCCAGGGGGAGATCTATGGCTACACCTTC
CASSRQGEIYGYTF
>TRBV3-1|.|.|TRBJ2-1
TGTGCCAGCAGCCAAGGACGTAAGCAGTTCTTC
CASSQGRKQFF
>TRBV12-3/TRBV12-4|.|TRBD2|TRBJ2-5
TGTGCCAGCAGTGAGGGCGGGAGGAGTGAGACCCAGTACTTC
CASSEGGRSETQYF
>TRBV12-3/TRBV12-4|few|.|TRBJ1-4
TGTGCCAGCACTGGGGGCCTGTTAATCAATGAAAAACTGTTTTTT
CASTGGLLINEKLFF
>TRBV11-2|few|.|TRBJ2-1
TGTGCCAGCAGCTTAGATTGGCGGGATAGCAATGAGCAGTTCTTC
CASSLDWRDSNEQFF
>TRBV5-1|.|.|TRBJ2-5
TGCGCCAGCAGCTTAGAGCCGGGGGAAGAGACCCAGTACTTC
CASSLEPGEETQYF
>TRBV5-1|few|.|TRBJ2-7
TGCGCCAGCAGCTCCACAGGGGACTACTCCTACGAGCAGTACTTC
CASSSTGDYSYEQYF
>TRBV29-1|few|.|TRBJ1-4
TGCAGCGTTGTCCCAGGGATGGGTACTAATGAAAAACTGTTTTTT
CSVVPGMGTNEKLFF
>TRBV5-1|.|.|TRBJ2-1
TGCGCCAGCAGCTCTGGGTCGGCCCATAATGAGCAGTTCTTC
CASSSGSAHNEQFF
>TRBV6-4|few|TRBD2|TRBJ2-3
TGTGCCAGCAGTGAGAGTAGCGGGGGCCCAGATACGCAGTATTTT
CASSESSGGPDTQYF
>TRBV7-2|few|TRBD2|TRBJ2-5
TGTGCCAGCAGCTCTAAGACTAGCGGACAAGAGACCCAGTACTTC
CASSSKTSGQETQYF
>TRBV29-1|.|.|TRBJ1-1
TGCAGCGCCATGACAAGGATGAACACTGAAGCTTTCTTT
CSAMTRMNTEAFF
>TRBV21-1|.|.|TRBJ1-4
TGTGCCAGCAGCTTCCGGACAGGGCTTAATGAAAAACTGTTTTTT
CASSFRTGLNEKLFF
>TRBV7-9|few|.|TRBJ1-5
TGTGCCAGCAGCCTCACCCTGGAAGGCCAGCCCCAGCATTTT
CASSLTLEGQPQHF
>TRBV21-1|.|.|TRBJ2-2
TGTGCCAGCAGCAAAGATAGGGGAATGATGTGGGGGGAATACACCGGGGAGCTGTTTTTT
CASSKDRGMMWGEYTGELFF
>TRBV15|.|TRBD2|TRBJ2-5
TGTGCCACCAGTCGCGGGAGGGAGACCCAGTACTTC
CATSRGRETQYF
>TRBV20-1|.|.|TRBJ1-3
TGCAGTGCTAGAGATATACAGGGTGGGCGAGGAAACACCATATATTTT
CSARDIQGGRGNTIYF
>TRBV29-1|few|.|TRBJ2-1
TGCAGCGGGACACCGGGACTAAGGGGGAGTGAGCAGTTCTTC
CSGTPGLRGSEQFF
>TRBV5-6|.|TRBD2|TRBJ2-2
TGTGCCAGCAGCTTGCGGCTAGCGGGCCTTGAAGCGCAAGAGACCGGGGAGCTGTTTTTT
CASSLRLAGLEAQETGELFF